This T cell receptor beta chain appears in the sequencing data of a study of PD-1 blockade in classical Hodgkin lymphoma. The study, taken as a whole, reports: Patients newly diagnosed and complete responders had comparable baseline diversity. Reported baseline diversity: healthy donors highest, relapsed/refractory patients lowest.

J lost 2 bases, V lost 4 bases, and 5 bases had no gene match. The CDR3 has 14 amino acids. Germline V CDR1 and CDR2: SGHRS, YFSETQ. Each of the patients experienced relapse following autologous stem cell transplantation, and their brentuximab vedotin exposure differed. The table came from immunoSEQ multiplex PCR; TCRdb's copy has only in-frame clones and leaves some out. The sample shows around 45,000 clones, roughly 78% of them seen only once. As concerns this clone: Antigen specificity is unknown.

This TCR came from a human donor with classical Hodgkin lymphoma. This material consisted of peripheral blood mononuclear cells (PBMCs), taken before the second cycle of nivolumab. The J gene is TRBJ1-1, the V gene TRBV5-1; 7 nucleotides match TRBD1. The CDR3 sequence: CASSPGQVNTEAFF. CDR3 bases: TGCGCCAGCAGCCCTGGACAGGTTAACACTGAAGCTTTCTTT.